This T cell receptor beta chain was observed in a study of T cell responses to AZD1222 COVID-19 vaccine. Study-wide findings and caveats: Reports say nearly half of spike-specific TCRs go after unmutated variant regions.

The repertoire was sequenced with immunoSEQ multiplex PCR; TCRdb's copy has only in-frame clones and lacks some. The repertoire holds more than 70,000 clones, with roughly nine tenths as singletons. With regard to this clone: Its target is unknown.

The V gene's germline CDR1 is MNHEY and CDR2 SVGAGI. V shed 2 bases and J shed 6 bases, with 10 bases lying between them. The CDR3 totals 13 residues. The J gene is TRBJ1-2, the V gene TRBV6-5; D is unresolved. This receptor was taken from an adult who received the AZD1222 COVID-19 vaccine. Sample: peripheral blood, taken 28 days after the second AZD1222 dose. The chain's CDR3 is CASSYLGIDGYTF. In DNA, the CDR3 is TGTGCCAGCAGTTACCTAGGGATAGATGGCTACACCTTC.